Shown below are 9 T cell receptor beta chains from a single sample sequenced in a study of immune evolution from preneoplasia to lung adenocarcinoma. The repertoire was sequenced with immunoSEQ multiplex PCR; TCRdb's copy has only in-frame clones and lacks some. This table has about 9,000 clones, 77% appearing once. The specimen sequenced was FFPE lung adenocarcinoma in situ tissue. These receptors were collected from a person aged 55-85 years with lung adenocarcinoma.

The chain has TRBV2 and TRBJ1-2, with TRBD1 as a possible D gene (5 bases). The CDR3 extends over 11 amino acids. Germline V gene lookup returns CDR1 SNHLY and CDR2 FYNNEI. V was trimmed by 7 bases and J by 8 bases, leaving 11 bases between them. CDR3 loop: CASTGRTGYTF. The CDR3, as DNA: TGTGCCAGCACGGGGCGGACCGGCTACACCTTC.

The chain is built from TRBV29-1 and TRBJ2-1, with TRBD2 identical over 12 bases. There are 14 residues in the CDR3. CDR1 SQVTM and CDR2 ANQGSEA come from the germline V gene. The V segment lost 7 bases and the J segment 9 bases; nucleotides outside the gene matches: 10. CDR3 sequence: CSAVRLAGGSEQFF. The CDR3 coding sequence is TGCAGCGCCGTTCGGCTAGCGGGGGGGAGTGAGCAGTTCTTC.

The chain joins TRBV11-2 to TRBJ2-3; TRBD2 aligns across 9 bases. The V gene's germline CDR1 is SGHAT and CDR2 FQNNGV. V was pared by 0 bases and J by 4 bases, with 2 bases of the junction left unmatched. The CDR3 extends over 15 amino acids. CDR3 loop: CASSLDLAGSDTQYF. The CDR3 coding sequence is TGTGCCAGCAGCTTAGACCTAGCGGGGTCAGATACGCAGTATTTT.

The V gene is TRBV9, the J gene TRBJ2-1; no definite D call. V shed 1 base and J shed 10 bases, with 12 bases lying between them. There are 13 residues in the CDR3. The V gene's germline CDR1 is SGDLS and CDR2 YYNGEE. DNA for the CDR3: TGTGCCAGCAGCGTATCCCCACCAGAAGAGCAGTTCTTC. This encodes CASSVSPPEEQFF.

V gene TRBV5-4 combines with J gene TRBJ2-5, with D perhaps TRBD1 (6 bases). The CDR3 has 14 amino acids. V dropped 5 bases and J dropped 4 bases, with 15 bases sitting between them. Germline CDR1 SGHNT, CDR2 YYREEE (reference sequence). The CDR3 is CASRQDSGGETQYF. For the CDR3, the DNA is TGTGCCAGCAGACAGGACAGTGGGGGAGAGACCCAGTACTTC.

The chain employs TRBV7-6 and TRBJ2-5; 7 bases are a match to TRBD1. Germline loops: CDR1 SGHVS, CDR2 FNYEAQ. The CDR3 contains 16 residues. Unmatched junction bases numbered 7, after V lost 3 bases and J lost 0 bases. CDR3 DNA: TGTGCCAGCAGCTTTACGGGACAGACGTACCAAGAGACCCAGTACTTC. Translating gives CASSFTGQTYQETQYF. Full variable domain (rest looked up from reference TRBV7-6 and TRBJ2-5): GAGVSQSPRYKVTKRGQDVALRCDPISGHVSLYWYRQALGQGPEFLTYFNYEAQQDKSGLPNDRFSAERPEGSISTLTIQRTEQRDSAMYRCASSFTGQTYQETQYFGPGTRLLVL.

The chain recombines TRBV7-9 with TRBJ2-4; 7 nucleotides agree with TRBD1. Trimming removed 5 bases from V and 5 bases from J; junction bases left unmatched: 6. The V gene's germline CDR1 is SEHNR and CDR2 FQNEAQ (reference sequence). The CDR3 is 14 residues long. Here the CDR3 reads CASSPPGQQNIQYF. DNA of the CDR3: TGTGCCAGCAGCCCACCGGGACAGCAAAACATTCAGTACTTC.

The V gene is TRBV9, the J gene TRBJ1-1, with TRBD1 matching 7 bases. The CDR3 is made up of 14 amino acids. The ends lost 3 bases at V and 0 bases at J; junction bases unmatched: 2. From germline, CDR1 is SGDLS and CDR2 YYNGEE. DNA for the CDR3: TGTGCCAGCAGCGAGGGGGCCTTGAACACTGAAGCTTTCTTT. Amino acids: CASSEGALNTEAFF.

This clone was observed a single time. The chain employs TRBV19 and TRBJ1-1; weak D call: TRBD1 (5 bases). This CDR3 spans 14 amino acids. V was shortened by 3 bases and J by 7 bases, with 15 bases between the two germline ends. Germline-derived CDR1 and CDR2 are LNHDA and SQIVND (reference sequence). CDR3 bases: TGTGCCAGTAGTATGGGGACGGGGGAAAGTGAAGCTTTCTTT. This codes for CASSMGTGESEAFF.